This T cell receptor (beta chain) is from a study of CD8 T cells in Susac syndrome. Overall study: When blood was drawn, patients with Susac syndrome were on intravenous immunoglobulin alone, on corticosteroids, or therapy-naive.

In the case of this clonotype: Its specificity is not known.

Sequencing targeted TCR beta in blood CD8+ and CD4+ T cells. The study, taken as a whole, reports: An acknowledgment was made by the study that its TCR sequencing and HLA analysis involved relatively few individuals.

The RNA, about 0.5 to 1 ug, was put through reverse transcription using random hexamers. TCR beta CDR3 was amplified by immunoSEQ multiplex PCR. This amplification extended across 54 Vbeta and 13 Jbeta segments. TCRdb fed the immunoSEQ multiplex PCR reads into MiXCR, producing one record per CDR3 protein. The repertoire holds some 120,000 distinct CDR3 sequences, with about 93% as singletons. Trimming at V came to 4 bases and at J to 0 bases, leaving 14 bases not matched to a gene. The CDR3 is made up of 19 amino acids. Germline V CDR1 and CDR2: LGHNA, YNFKEQ. This TCR came from a human donor with Susac syndrome. Sequencing input: CD8+ T cells from PBMCs. This sequence joins TRBV4-2 and TRBJ2-1; 8 bases align to TRBD2. CDR3 sequence reads: CASSPQRGSLAGSYNEQFF. The CDR3 DNA is TGTGCCAGCAGCCCCCAGAGGGGAAGCCTAGCGGGCTCCTACAATGAGCAGTTCTTC.